These 12 T cell receptor beta chains share one sample of origin, sequenced in a study of T cell responses to AZD1222 COVID-19 vaccine (dated by TCRdb to the early 2020s). The library was generated by the immunoSEQ multiplex PCR assay. Held by TCRdb, this immuneACCESS table contains in-frame sequences only and omits some clones. Under half of the omission traces to an unresolved V gene where checked; the cause of the rest is unknown. The table for this sample lists about 85,000 clones; roughly 90% of them were counted only once. The top ten constitute 6.5% to 9.5% of the sample. Taken with the paper, the label for time point translates to: about 28 days (+/-7) after the second vaccine dose. Sequencing used peripheral blood, obtained 28 days after the second AZD1222 dose. All receptors derive from an adult who received the AZD1222 COVID-19 vaccine.

This sequence joins TRBV10-1 and TRBJ2-7, with 8 bases that match TRBD2. The germline gives CDR1 WNHNN, CDR2 SYGVQD (reference sequence). There are 14 residues in the CDR3. Trimming cost V 5 bases and J 1 base; bases outside gene matches: 4. CDR3 protein: CASSTGTSSYEQYF. As DNA, the CDR3 is TGCGCCAGCAGTACCGGGACTAGTTCCTACGAGCAGTACTTC.

This clone was counted only a few times. This chain joins TRBV3-1 (or the pseudogene TRBV3-2) and TRBJ2-7; D may match TRBD1 or TRBD2 (6 bases each). In germline, CDR1 is LGHDT, CDR2 YNNKEL (reference sequence). The V gene lost 0 bases and the J gene lost 12 bases, with 9 bases spanning the gap. This CDR3 is 11 amino acids long. Here the CDR3 DNA reads TGTGCCAGCAGCCAAGAAGGGGGGTTGTACTTC. Its translation: CASSQEGGLYF.

This clone appeared a single time. The rearrangement joins TRBV5-1 to TRBJ1-1; possibly TRBD1 for D (6 bases). The CDR3 runs 16 residues. CDR1 is SGHRS, CDR2 YFSETQ, per germline. The ends were cut back, 4 bases at V and 2 bases at J, with 18 bases in the middle. CDR3 loop: CASSRGAGRTNTEAFF. In nucleotides, the CDR3 is TGCGCCAGCAGCCGGGGGGCGGGGAGGACCAACACTGAAGCTTTCTTT.

The rearrangement links TRBV9 to TRBJ1-4, with 7 nucleotides matching TRBD1. The junction had 2 bases not matched to a gene; V was cut back by 0 bases and J by 6 bases. Germline CDR1 and CDR2: SGDLS and YYNGEE. There are 14 residues in the CDR3. The CDR3 region has the DNA TGTGCCAGCAGCGTAGGGAGGGGGCATGAAAAACTGTTTTTT. Amino acids: CASSVGRGHEKLFF.

The chain combines TRBV4-3 with TRBJ2-1, with 9 bases identical to TRBD2. This CDR3 comprises 16 residues. Trimming at V came to 2 bases and at J to 5 bases, leaving 7 bases not matched to a gene. From germline, CDR1 is LGHNA and CDR2 YSLEER. The CDR3: CASSQIAGVLDNEQFF. CDR3 coding DNA: TGCGCCAGCAGCCAAATAGCGGGAGTTCTGGACAATGAGCAGTTCTTC.

The chain uses TRBV28 and TRBJ1-1, with 9 positions matching TRBD1. Germline V gene lookup returns CDR1 MDHEN and CDR2 SYDVKM. Unmatched junction bases numbered 6, after V lost 3 bases and J lost 1 base. This CDR3 has 16 amino acids. The chain's CDR3 is CASSFLGQGPNTEAFF. CDR3 bases: TGTGCCAGCAGTTTTTTGGGACAGGGCCCGAACACTGAAGCTTTCTTT.

This clone has just one count. The CDR3 DNA is TGCGCCAGCCGGTTCGAGAACACTGAAGCTTTCTTT. This encodes CASRFENTEAFF. The chain employs TRBV10-2 and TRBJ1-1; no clear D. Germline V lookup: CDR1 WSHSY, CDR2 SAAADI. Trimming took 8 bases from V and 1 from J, leaving 8 bases between them. This CDR3 has 12 amino acids.

This clone has a single count. V usage is TRBV10-3 and J usage is TRBJ1-2; 7 bases fit TRBD1. Germline V CDR1 and CDR2: ENHRY, SYGVKD. The CDR3 is 14 residues long. With V trimmed by 7 bases and J by 6 bases, 11 bases remained unmatched. The CDR3 DNA reads as TGTGCCATCACCCCGGGACAGCCGCCGAATGGCTACACCTTC. Residues: CAITPGQPPNGYTF.

This clone has only a few counts. The chain links TRBV2 to TRBJ1-4, with no clear D. This CDR3 contains 15 residues. Looked up from germline, CDR1 is SNHLY and CDR2 is FYNNEI. The V and J ends lost 6 bases and 0 bases respectively, with 11 bases between them. CDR3 protein: CASRAVFATNEKLFF. DNA for the CDR3: TGTGCCAGCAGAGCTGTCTTTGCAACTAATGAAAAACTGTTTTTT. Full variable domain (missing parts from reference TRBV2 and TRBJ1-4): EPEVTQTPSHQVTQMGQEVILRCVPISNHLYFYWYRQILGQKVEFLVSFYNNEISEKSEIFDDQFSVERPDGSNFTLKIRSTKLEDSAMYFCASRAVFATNEKLFFGSGTQLSVL.

The chain joins TRBV5-4 to TRBJ2-1, with D maybe TRBD2 (6 bases). CDR1 and CDR2 (germline): SGHNT, YYREEE (reference sequence). Deletions cut 0 bases from V and 7 bases from J, with 20 bases between. This CDR3 spans 17 amino acids. This chain's CDR3 is CASSLGGTRTGDNEQFF. CDR3 DNA: TGTGCCAGCAGCTTGGGGGGTACCCGGACGGGAGATAATGAGCAGTTCTTC.

This clone was detected once. This sequence joins TRBV5-1 and TRBJ2-3; the D gene could be TRBD1 or TRBD2 (5 bases each). This CDR3 contains 14 residues. Germline loops: CDR1 SGHRS, CDR2 YFSETQ. Trimming took 7 bases from V and 5 from J, leaving 17 bases between them. In DNA form, the CDR3 reads TGCGCCAGCCACACTAGGGGCGCCGAAGATACGCAGTATTTT. Protein product: CASHTRGAEDTQYF.

The V gene is TRBV2, the J gene TRBJ1-1; D not certain. The CDR3 sequence is 14 residues long. CDR1 SNHLY and CDR2 FYNNEI come from the germline V gene. The V end lost 3 bases, the J end lost 5 bases, and 13 bases lay between the germline ends. The CDR3 loop is CASSDRVGATEAFF. CDR3 bases: TGTGCCAGCAGTGATCGAGTGGGTGCGACTGAAGCTTTCTTT.